Sequencing of this T cell receptor (beta chain) was carried out in a study of monozygotic twins with inflammatory bowel disease. From the 5' RACE reads, TCRdb lists one entry per CDR3 protein and no DNA. Here the sample table reports roughly 100,000 distinct CDR3 sequences. This clonotype originated in a human donor with ulcerative colitis or Crohn's disease, or a healthy co-twin of an affected twin (not recorded which). Sequences were obtained from blood.

Here the CDR3 reads CASSYGKNTGELFF. This chain links TRBV6-5 with TRBJ2-2. The germline gives CDR1 MNHEY, CDR2 SVGAGI. The CDR3 runs to 14 residues.